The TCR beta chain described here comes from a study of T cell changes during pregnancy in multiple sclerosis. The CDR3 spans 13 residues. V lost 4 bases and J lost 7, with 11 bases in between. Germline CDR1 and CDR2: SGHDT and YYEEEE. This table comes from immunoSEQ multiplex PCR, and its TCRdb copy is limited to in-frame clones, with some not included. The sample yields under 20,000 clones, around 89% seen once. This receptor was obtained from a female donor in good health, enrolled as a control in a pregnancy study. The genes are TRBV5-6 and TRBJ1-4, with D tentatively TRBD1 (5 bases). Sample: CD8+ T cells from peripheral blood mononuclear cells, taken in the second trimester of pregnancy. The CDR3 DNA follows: TGTGCCAGCAGCGGGGCAGGGTTTGAAAAACTGTTTTTT. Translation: CASSGAGFEKLFF.